A selection of T cell receptor beta chains follows, all from one sample in a study of blood T cells in healthy people across ages. Via MiXCR, TCRdb re-called the 5' RACE reads, giving one row per CDR3 protein. In the table there are 550,000 to 800,000 distinct CDR3 sequences, roughly 32% of which are singletons. The sequenced material came from blood. The receptor set was obtained from a woman older than 75 in good health. The CDR3 runs from the conserved cysteine through the conserved F or W. Each record gives: clone size, J gene, V gene, D gene, CDR3 DNA, CDR3 protein. D genes are given only for firm matches. Clone size is given for some rows only: seen once, a few or many times, or a class if the clone is expanded.

clone_size: NA
j_call: TRBJ1-2
v_call: TRBV5-1
d_call: NA
cdr3_nt: TGCGCCAGCAGCTTGGCTGAGGACTACACCTTC
cdr3_aa: CASSLAEDYTF

clone_size: NA
j_call: TRBJ1-1
v_call: TRBV7-2
d_call: NA
cdr3_nt: TGTGCCAGCAGCTTAGCAACGGGACGTAACACTGAAGCTTTCTTT
cdr3_aa: CASSLATGRNTEAFF

clone_size: many
j_call: TRBJ2-7
v_call: TRBV15
d_call: NA
cdr3_nt: TGTGCCACCAGCAGCCCGGGCACTTTCTACGAGCAGTACTTC
cdr3_aa: CATSSPGTFYEQYF

clone_size: many
j_call: TRBJ2-7
v_call: TRBV9
d_call: TRBD2
cdr3_nt: TGTGCCAGCAGCGTAGGGAGCGGGGGGTCCTACGAGCAGTACTTC
cdr3_aa: CASSVGSGGSYEQYF

clone_size: NA
j_call: TRBJ2-5
v_call: TRBV7-9
d_call: TRBD1
cdr3_nt: TGTGCCAGCAGCAACTACCGGGACAGGGAGATGACCCAGTACTTC
cdr3_aa: CASSNYRDREMTQYF

clone_size: few
j_call: TRBJ1-6
v_call: TRBV28
d_call: TRBD1
cdr3_nt: TGTGCCAGCAGCTTCCAAGCGACGGGACAGGGCTATTCACCCCTCCACTTT
cdr3_aa: CASSFQATGQGYSPLHF

clone_size: NA
j_call: TRBJ1-1
v_call: TRBV20-1
d_call: NA
cdr3_nt: TGCAGTGCTAGAAAACAGGGTGGTGAAGCTTTCTTT
cdr3_aa: CSARKQGGEAFF

clone_size: NA
j_call: TRBJ1-1
v_call: TRBV18
d_call: TRBD1
cdr3_nt: TGTGCCAGCTCGCGAGGACAGGGGTCGAACACTGAAGCTTTCTTT
cdr3_aa: CASSRGQGSNTEAFF

clone_size: NA
j_call: TRBJ2-1
v_call: TRBV3-1
d_call: TRBD2
cdr3_nt: TGTGCCAGCAGCCGGGGACTAGATTATAAGTTCTTC
cdr3_aa: CASSRGLDYKFF

clone_size: many
j_call: TRBJ2-7
v_call: TRBV6-1
d_call: TRBD1
cdr3_nt: TGTGCCAGCATTTACCGGACAGGGAGTTGGTACGAGCAGTACTTC
cdr3_aa: CASIYRTGSWYEQYF

clone_size: few
j_call: TRBJ1-2
v_call: TRBV27
d_call: TRBD1
cdr3_nt: TGTGCCAGCAGTTTTGGACAGGGGGTCTTCGAAGGCTACACCTTC
cdr3_aa: CASSFGQGVFEGYTF

clone_size: many
j_call: TRBJ1-1
v_call: TRBV6-5
d_call: NA
cdr3_nt: TGTGCCAGCAGCGAGGACCGGAGGAGAACTGAAGCTTTCTTT
cdr3_aa: CASSEDRRRTEAFF

clone_size: NA
j_call: TRBJ2-7
v_call: TRBV6-1
d_call: NA
cdr3_nt: TGTGCCAGCAGTGAATCAAGGGGTAGCTCCTACGAGCAGTACTTC
cdr3_aa: CASSESRGSSYEQYF

clone_size: many
j_call: TRBJ2-7
v_call: TRBV3-1
d_call: NA
cdr3_nt: TGTGCCAGCAGCCAAGATAACAGACCAATCGAGCAGTACTTC
cdr3_aa: CASSQDNRPIEQYF

clone_size: many
j_call: TRBJ2-3
v_call: TRBV5-1
d_call: TRBD2
cdr3_nt: TGCGCCAGCAGCCTACGACTAGCGGGGGGTGGTAATACGCAGTATTTT
cdr3_aa: CASSLRLAGGGNTQYF

clone_size: NA
j_call: TRBJ2-2
v_call: TRBV4-2
d_call: TRBD2
cdr3_nt: TGTGCCAGCAGCCAAGAAGGACTAGCGGGGGGAGAGCTGTTTTTT
cdr3_aa: CASSQEGLAGGELFF

clone_size: NA
j_call: TRBJ2-7
v_call: TRBV29-1
d_call: TRBD1
cdr3_nt: TGCAGCGCTCAGGGGGACGCCTCCCGGAGTTACGAGCAGTACTTC
cdr3_aa: CSAQGDASRSYEQYF

clone_size: NA
j_call: TRBJ1-1
v_call: TRBV6-1
d_call: NA
cdr3_nt: TGTGCCAGCAGTGAATCCCACAGGGTAGACACTGAAGCTTTCTTT
cdr3_aa: CASSESHRVDTEAFF

clone_size: many
j_call: TRBJ2-1
v_call: TRBV5-1
d_call: TRBD2
cdr3_nt: TGCGCCAGCAGACTAACTAGCGGGGGCAATGAGCAGTTCTTC
cdr3_aa: CASRLTSGGNEQFF

clone_size: many
j_call: TRBJ1-2
v_call: TRBV7-2
d_call: NA
cdr3_nt: TGTGCCAGCAGCTCCTCACCCTCAGGCTACACCTTC
cdr3_aa: CASSSSPSGYTF

clone_size: NA
j_call: TRBJ2-1
v_call: TRBV5-6
d_call: TRBD2
cdr3_nt: TGTGCCAGCAGCTTGCGGCTAGCGGGATGGGGGGGCTACAATGAGCAGTTCTTC
cdr3_aa: CASSLRLAGWGGYNEQFF

clone_size: NA
j_call: TRBJ1-4
v_call: TRBV19
d_call: NA
cdr3_nt: TGTGCCAGTGCCTGGGGGAAGGTGGCGGAAAAACGGTTTTTT
cdr3_aa: CASAWGKVAEKRFF

clone_size: few
j_call: TRBJ2-3
v_call: TRBV6-1
d_call: TRBD2
cdr3_nt: TGTGCCAGCAGTGAGGGAGGGATTAGCACAGATACGCAGTATTTT
cdr3_aa: CASSEGGISTDTQYF

clone_size: many
j_call: TRBJ2-7
v_call: TRBV11-2
d_call: TRBD2
cdr3_nt: TGTGCCAGCAGCTCCAGACTAGCGGGGGAGCAGTACTTC
cdr3_aa: CASSSRLAGEQYF

clone_size: once
j_call: TRBJ1-4
v_call: TRBV6-1
d_call: TRBD1
cdr3_nt: TGTGCCAGCAGTGAAGCGATGACAGGGGGCGACCGGTTTTTT
cdr3_aa: CASSEAMTGGDRFF

clone_size: NA
j_call: TRBJ2-5
v_call: TRBV12-5
d_call: NA
cdr3_nt: TGTGCTAGTGGTTTAGGGACACTGCGAGAGACCCAGTACTTC
cdr3_aa: CASGLGTLRETQYF

clone_size: NA
j_call: TRBJ2-5
v_call: TRBV7-7
d_call: NA
cdr3_nt: TGTGCCAGCAGCTTAGGGGCAGCAAAAGGGACCCAGTACTTC
cdr3_aa: CASSLGAAKGTQYF

clone_size: NA
j_call: TRBJ2-2
v_call: TRBV9
d_call: NA
cdr3_nt: TGTGCCAGCAGCGCCCCTGATTTGGGATTCACCGGGGAGCTGTTTTTT
cdr3_aa: CASSAPDLGFTGELFF

clone_size: many
j_call: TRBJ2-1
v_call: TRBV12-3/TRBV12-4
d_call: TRBD2
cdr3_nt: TGTGCCAGCAGTTTATGGACTAGCGGAATCACGTCCAATGAGCAGTTCTTC
cdr3_aa: CASSLWTSGITSNEQFF

clone_size: NA
j_call: TRBJ1-5
v_call: TRBV4-3
d_call: NA
cdr3_nt: TGCGCCAGCAGCCAAGGTGTTGCGGGCCAGCCCCAGCATTTT
cdr3_aa: CASSQGVAGQPQHF

clone_size: NA
j_call: TRBJ2-3
v_call: TRBV20-1
d_call: NA
cdr3_nt: TGCAGTGCCGAGCAGGGGACCCGCAGGATAGATACGCAGTATTTT
cdr3_aa: CSAEQGTRRIDTQYF

clone_size: NA
j_call: TRBJ2-1
v_call: TRBV7-9
d_call: TRBD2
cdr3_nt: TGTGCCAGCAGCTCAGGACTAGCGGGGTTCAATGAGCAGTTCTTC
cdr3_aa: CASSSGLAGFNEQFF

clone_size: many
j_call: TRBJ2-7
v_call: TRBV5-1
d_call: TRBD1
cdr3_nt: TGCGCCAGCAGCCCCTTTCCAGGGGGCGTAGACGAGCAGTACTTC
cdr3_aa: CASSPFPGGVDEQYF

clone_size: many
j_call: TRBJ1-5
v_call: TRBV5-1
d_call: TRBD1
cdr3_nt: TGCGCCAGCAGCGTCGGACAGGGGGATCAGCCCCAGCATTTT
cdr3_aa: CASSVGQGDQPQHF

clone_size: few
j_call: TRBJ1-1
v_call: TRBV2
d_call: NA
cdr3_nt: TGTGCCAGCAGTGAAGGTGCGGGCAGGAACACTGAAGCTTTCTTT
cdr3_aa: CASSEGAGRNTEAFF

clone_size: many
j_call: TRBJ2-7
v_call: TRBV30
d_call: TRBD1
cdr3_nt: TGTGCCTGGAGTACACCCCCGGGACAGGGCTACGAGCAGTACTTC
cdr3_aa: CAWSTPPGQGYEQYF

clone_size: many
j_call: TRBJ2-7
v_call: TRBV6-1
d_call: NA
cdr3_nt: TGTGCCAGCATGGGCCGATATTTGTACGAGCAGTACTTC
cdr3_aa: CASMGRYLYEQYF

clone_size: NA
j_call: TRBJ1-2
v_call: TRBV2
d_call: NA
cdr3_nt: TGTGCCAGCAGTGAAGAGGGGTATGGCTACACCTTC
cdr3_aa: CASSEEGYGYTF

clone_size: many
j_call: TRBJ1-1
v_call: TRBV6-5
d_call: NA
cdr3_nt: TGTGCCACAGCGAGGAACACTGAAGCTTTCTTT
cdr3_aa: CATARNTEAFF

clone_size: many
j_call: TRBJ2-5
v_call: TRBV20-1
d_call: NA
cdr3_nt: TGCAGTGCTAGAGATCTGACAGAACAGGCGACCCAGTACTTC
cdr3_aa: CSARDLTEQATQYF

clone_size: few
j_call: TRBJ2-3
v_call: TRBV29-1
d_call: NA
cdr3_nt: TGCAGCGTTGGGGTACCGGGGGCCAGGACAGATACGCAGTATTTT
cdr3_aa: CSVGVPGARTDTQYF